This is a list of T cell receptor beta chains from one sample in a study of T cell responses to AZD1222 COVID-19 vaccine. This table comes from immunoSEQ multiplex PCR, and its TCRdb copy is limited to in-frame clones, with some not included. The sample lists over 150,000 clones, 85% to 95% occurring once. The sample here was peripheral blood, taken 28 days after the second AZD1222 dose. The receptors shown here come from an adult who received the AZD1222 COVID-19 vaccine. Each CDR3 is given with its conserved first and last residue. A D gene is named only where the DNA matches it firmly. The size field is filled for only some rows; it gives once, few, many or a size class.

d_call: -
j_call: TRBJ2-3
v_call: TRBV7-3
clone_size: -
cdr3_nt: TGTGCCAGCAGCTTATCTTCGGCAGGTCAGGCGCAGTATTTT
cdr3_aa: CASSLSSAGQAQYF

d_call: -
j_call: TRBJ1-1
v_call: TRBV18
clone_size: -
cdr3_nt: TGTGCCAGCTCACCACTACCGGACCCGGGGACTGAAGCTTTCTTT
cdr3_aa: CASSPLPDPGTEAFF

d_call: TRBD1
j_call: TRBJ2-1
v_call: TRBV3-1/TRBV3-2
clone_size: once
cdr3_nt: TGTGCCAGCAGCCAGAGCGGACAGGGGGCGCGCAATGAGCAGTTCTTC
cdr3_aa: CASSQSGQGARNEQFF

d_call: -
j_call: TRBJ1-2
v_call: TRBV6-5
clone_size: -
cdr3_nt: TGTGCCAGCAGCCGCCCTGGACAGATTTATGGCTACACCTTC
cdr3_aa: CASSRPGQIYGYTF

d_call: TRBD2
j_call: TRBJ2-3
v_call: TRBV24-1
clone_size: once
cdr3_nt: TGTGCCACCAGTGCCGGGACTAGCGGCACAGATACGCAGTATTTT
cdr3_aa: CATSAGTSGTDTQYF

d_call: -
j_call: TRBJ2-6
v_call: TRBV6-1
clone_size: -
cdr3_nt: TGTGCCAGCAGTGAAGCGTTGGTTAGCTCTGGGGCCAACGTCCTGACTTTC
cdr3_aa: CASSEALVSSGANVLTF

d_call: -
j_call: TRBJ2-3
v_call: TRBV12-5
clone_size: -
cdr3_nt: TGTGCTAGTGGGAGAGTTAGCACAGATACGCAGTATTTT
cdr3_aa: CASGRVSTDTQYF

d_call: -
j_call: TRBJ2-1
v_call: TRBV6-5
clone_size: -
cdr3_nt: TGTGCCAGCAGGGGAAGCCCCGATGAGCAGTTCTTC
cdr3_aa: CASRGSPDEQFF

d_call: TRBD2
j_call: TRBJ2-5
v_call: TRBV6-5
clone_size: -
cdr3_nt: TGTGCCAGCAGTTTCCGAAGGACTAGCGGAGAGACCCAGTACTTC
cdr3_aa: CASSFRRTSGETQYF

d_call: -
j_call: TRBJ1-5
v_call: TRBV19
clone_size: -
cdr3_nt: TGTGCCAGTAGTATCGGTACAGTTCAGCCCCAGCATTTT
cdr3_aa: CASSIGTVQPQHF

d_call: TRBD1
j_call: TRBJ2-5
v_call: TRBV6-5
clone_size: -
cdr3_nt: TGTGCCAGCAGTCGAGGGGCAGGGGGCGTAGAGACCCAGTACTTC
cdr3_aa: CASSRGAGGVETQYF

d_call: -
j_call: TRBJ2-5
v_call: TRBV2
clone_size: -
cdr3_nt: TGTGCCAGCAGTGGGGACGGGGGTCGAGCGCACTTC
cdr3_aa: CASSGDGGRAHF

d_call: -
j_call: TRBJ1-2
v_call: TRBV12-3/TRBV12-4
clone_size: -
cdr3_nt: TGTGCCAGCAGTTTAGCGGGAGAGAGCTACACCTTC
cdr3_aa: CASSLAGESYTF

d_call: -
j_call: TRBJ1-1
v_call: TRBV5-6
clone_size: -
cdr3_nt: TGTGCCAGCAGTCCAGGGACCAGAGTTGCTGGCACTGAAGCTTTCTTT
cdr3_aa: CASSPGTRVAGTEAFF

d_call: -
j_call: TRBJ2-5
v_call: TRBV18
clone_size: -
cdr3_nt: TGTGCCAGCTCACCCAGGTCCTTACAGGGAGGCCAAGAGACCCAGTACTTC
cdr3_aa: CASSPRSLQGGQETQYF

d_call: -
j_call: TRBJ1-2
v_call: TRBV7-2
clone_size: -
cdr3_nt: TGTGCCAGCAGCTTTTCCGGGACCCCCTGGCGTGGCTACACCTTC
cdr3_aa: CASSFSGTPWRGYTF

d_call: -
j_call: TRBJ1-2
v_call: TRBV5-1
clone_size: -
cdr3_nt: TGCGCCAGCAGCTTGCGGTTTGGAAGCTATGGCTACACCTTC
cdr3_aa: CASSLRFGSYGYTF

d_call: TRBD2
j_call: TRBJ2-5
v_call: TRBV5-1
clone_size: -
cdr3_nt: TGCGCCAGCAGCCCCAGCCCGACGGGGGGAGAGACCCAGTACTTC
cdr3_aa: CASSPSPTGGETQYF

d_call: TRBD1
j_call: TRBJ2-2
v_call: TRBV6-6
clone_size: -
cdr3_nt: TGTGCCAGCAGTTCCCCGGGACAGACGATTACCGGGGAGCTGTTTTTT
cdr3_aa: CASSSPGQTITGELFF

d_call: -
j_call: TRBJ1-5
v_call: TRBV30
clone_size: -
cdr3_nt: TGTGCCTGGAGTCATAGGGGCAATCAGCCCCAGCATTTT
cdr3_aa: CAWSHRGNQPQHF

d_call: -
j_call: TRBJ1-6
v_call: TRBV4-2
clone_size: -
cdr3_nt: TGTGCCAGCAGCCAAGATGAAGAATCACCCCTCCACTTT
cdr3_aa: CASSQDEESPLHF

d_call: -
j_call: TRBJ2-5
v_call: TRBV18
clone_size: -
cdr3_nt: TGTGCCAGCTCAACCGGGACCAGAGAGACCCAGTACTTC
cdr3_aa: CASSTGTRETQYF

d_call: -
j_call: TRBJ2-2
v_call: TRBV5-1
clone_size: -
cdr3_nt: TGCGCCAGCAGCCCCCCGGGACAGCGGGCCACCGGGGAGCTGTTTTTT
cdr3_aa: CASSPPGQRATGELFF

d_call: -
j_call: TRBJ1-2
v_call: TRBV6-1
clone_size: -
cdr3_nt: TGTGCCAGCAGTGAAGCCCCTCGGGGGAATCCCTACTATGGCTACACCTTC
cdr3_aa: CASSEAPRGNPYYGYTF

d_call: TRBD1
j_call: TRBJ1-2
v_call: TRBV19
clone_size: -
cdr3_nt: TGTGCCAGTACCAGACAGGGGGCCAACTATGGCTACACCTTC
cdr3_aa: CASTRQGANYGYTF

d_call: -
j_call: TRBJ1-4
v_call: TRBV7-7
clone_size: -
cdr3_nt: TGTGCCAGCAGCTTAAACCCCAGGGGAGAAAAACTGTTTTTT
cdr3_aa: CASSLNPRGEKLFF

d_call: -
j_call: TRBJ2-2
v_call: TRBV9
clone_size: once
cdr3_nt: TGTGCCAGCAGCTGGGAGGTCGGGGAGCTGTTTTTT
cdr3_aa: CASSWEVGELFF

d_call: -
j_call: TRBJ1-1
v_call: TRBV27
clone_size: few
cdr3_nt: TGTGCCAGCAGGGGAGGGTGGAGCGGCACTGAAGCTTTCTTT
cdr3_aa: CASRGGWSGTEAFF

d_call: -
j_call: TRBJ2-3
v_call: TRBV2
clone_size: -
cdr3_nt: TGTGCCAGCAGTAAACAGGAGAGGGGCACAGATACGCAGTATTTT
cdr3_aa: CASSKQERGTDTQYF

d_call: -
j_call: TRBJ1-2
v_call: TRBV6-5
clone_size: -
cdr3_nt: TGTGCCAGCAGTTACAGTAACTATGGCTACACCTTC
cdr3_aa: CASSYSNYGYTF

d_call: TRBD1
j_call: TRBJ2-3
v_call: TRBV5-1
clone_size: -
cdr3_nt: TGCGCCAGCAGCTTAGCTCCGGGACAGGGATATACGCAGTATTTT
cdr3_aa: CASSLAPGQGYTQYF

d_call: -
j_call: TRBJ1-4
v_call: TRBV25-1
clone_size: -
cdr3_nt: TGTGCCAGCAGTAACCTCCTCGACACGTTCGAAAAACTGTTTTTT
cdr3_aa: CASSNLLDTFEKLFF

d_call: -
j_call: TRBJ2-2
v_call: TRBV7-8
clone_size: -
cdr3_nt: TGTGCCAGCAGCTTATTAAGGCTACCCACCGGGGAGCTGTTTTTT
cdr3_aa: CASSLLRLPTGELFF

d_call: -
j_call: TRBJ2-7
v_call: TRBV10-1
clone_size: -
cdr3_nt: TGCGCCAGCAGGCGGCGGCAGACACCGTACTTC
cdr3_aa: CASRRRQTPYF

d_call: -
j_call: TRBJ1-2
v_call: TRBV4-1
clone_size: -
cdr3_nt: TGCGCCAGCAGCCAAGATGGGGCAGCTAGGGGCTACACCTTC
cdr3_aa: CASSQDGAARGYTF

d_call: -
j_call: TRBJ2-3
v_call: TRBV7-3
clone_size: -
cdr3_nt: TGTGCCAGCAGCTCCCGCGGCACAGATACGCAGTATTTT
cdr3_aa: CASSSRGTDTQYF

d_call: -
j_call: TRBJ2-7
v_call: TRBV7-9
clone_size: -
cdr3_nt: TGTGCCAGCAGCTTAGTTCTCAGCTTGGAGTACTTC
cdr3_aa: CASSLVLSLEYF

d_call: -
j_call: TRBJ1-2
v_call: TRBV18
clone_size: -
cdr3_nt: TGTGCCAGCTCACCAATGGATGCGGGGAATTATGGCTACACCTTC
cdr3_aa: CASSPMDAGNYGYTF

d_call: TRBD1
j_call: TRBJ1-2
v_call: TRBV19
clone_size: -
cdr3_nt: TGTGCCAGTAGCGAAGGGGGCGACTATGGCTACACCTTC
cdr3_aa: CASSEGGDYGYTF

d_call: -
j_call: TRBJ1-3
v_call: TRBV9
clone_size: -
cdr3_nt: TGTGCCAGCAGCGTAGACGGCCAGGTACCTGGAAACACCATATATTTT
cdr3_aa: CASSVDGQVPGNTIYF

d_call: TRBD1
j_call: TRBJ1-1
v_call: TRBV19
clone_size: -
cdr3_nt: TGTGCCAGTAGTGCAACGGGACAGGGGAGTAAAGCTTTCTTT
cdr3_aa: CASSATGQGSKAFF

d_call: TRBD2
j_call: TRBJ2-1
v_call: TRBV7-9
clone_size: once
cdr3_nt: TGTGCCAGCAGCTTTAGCGGGGGGGTATACAATGAGCAGTTCTTC
cdr3_aa: CASSFSGGVYNEQFF

d_call: -
j_call: TRBJ2-3
v_call: TRBV12-5
clone_size: once
cdr3_nt: TGTGCTAGTGGTTTGGTGGCAGATACGCAGTATTTT
cdr3_aa: CASGLVADTQYF

d_call: -
j_call: TRBJ1-1
v_call: TRBV6-2/TRBV6-3
clone_size: -
cdr3_nt: TGTGCCAGCAGTGGGGCCTTGAACACTGAAGCTTTCTTT
cdr3_aa: CASSGALNTEAFF

d_call: -
j_call: TRBJ1-1
v_call: TRBV10-3
clone_size: -
cdr3_nt: TGTGCCATCACCCCAGGGGAGAACACTGAAGCTTTCTTT
cdr3_aa: CAITPGENTEAFF

d_call: -
j_call: TRBJ1-2
v_call: TRBV15
clone_size: -
cdr3_nt: TGTGCCACCAGCAGGGGCGACTATGGCTACACCTTC
cdr3_aa: CATSRGDYGYTF

d_call: -
j_call: TRBJ1-4
v_call: TRBV7-9
clone_size: -
cdr3_nt: TGTGCCAGCAGCTTCAGGGGCCCTACAACTAATGAAAAACTGTTTTTT
cdr3_aa: CASSFRGPTTNEKLFF

d_call: -
j_call: TRBJ1-4
v_call: TRBV9
clone_size: -
cdr3_nt: TGTGCCAGCAGTCCCCTTCAAGGGGCAACTAATGAAAAACTGTTTTTT
cdr3_aa: CASSPLQGATNEKLFF

d_call: -
j_call: TRBJ1-1
v_call: TRBV3-1/TRBV3-2
clone_size: once
cdr3_nt: TGTGCCAGCAGCCTCATACTGGGAGGTGAAGCTTTCTTT
cdr3_aa: CASSLILGGEAFF

d_call: TRBD1
j_call: TRBJ1-2
v_call: TRBV27
clone_size: -
cdr3_nt: TGTGCCAGCAGCCACAGGGGGGATAACTATGGCTACACCTTC
cdr3_aa: CASSHRGDNYGYTF

d_call: TRBD1
j_call: TRBJ1-3
v_call: TRBV11-2
clone_size: -
cdr3_nt: TGTGCCAGCAGCTTAGGGGACAGCTCTGGAAACACCATATATTTT
cdr3_aa: CASSLGDSSGNTIYF

d_call: TRBD1
j_call: TRBJ2-1
v_call: TRBV6-5
clone_size: once
cdr3_nt: TGTGCCAGCACAGGACAGGGGGGGAATGAGCAGTTCTTC
cdr3_aa: CASTGQGGNEQFF

d_call: TRBD1
j_call: TRBJ1-1
v_call: TRBV28
clone_size: -
cdr3_nt: TGTGCCAGCGGGACAGGGGCCACTTGGAACACTGAAGCTTTCTTT
cdr3_aa: CASGTGATWNTEAFF

d_call: -
j_call: TRBJ1-1
v_call: TRBV13
clone_size: -
cdr3_nt: TGTGCCAGCACACCACGGGGGAACACTGAAGCTTTCTTT
cdr3_aa: CASTPRGNTEAFF

d_call: TRBD1
j_call: TRBJ2-2
v_call: TRBV18
clone_size: -
cdr3_nt: TGTGCCAGCTCAGACAGGGCGGACACCGGGGAGCTGTTTTTT
cdr3_aa: CASSDRADTGELFF

d_call: -
j_call: TRBJ1-1
v_call: TRBV3-1/TRBV3-2
clone_size: once
cdr3_nt: TGTGCCAGCAGCCGGTCAGGGGTTCCGAACACTGAAGCTTTCTTT
cdr3_aa: CASSRSGVPNTEAFF

d_call: -
j_call: TRBJ1-3
v_call: TRBV6-1
clone_size: -
cdr3_nt: TGTGCCAGCAGTGATGAGGGGGGTGGAAACACCATATATTTT
cdr3_aa: CASSDEGGGNTIYF